The rows below give T cell receptor beta chains drawn from one sample of a study of follicular helper T cells after annual influenza vaccination. The table came from immunoSEQ multiplex PCR; TCRdb's copy has only in-frame clones and leaves some out. In the table there are several thousand clones, 82% of which are singletons. This sample comprised CXCR5- memory CD4+ T cells sorted from blood, obtained on the day of influenza vaccination. These receptors all come from an adult who received the influenza vaccine. Each CDR3 is given with its conserved first and last residue.

V: TRBV4-1; J: TRBJ2-2; CDR3: CASSPTGQGPGELFF
V: TRBV2; J: TRBJ2-2; CDR3: CARDGTGVSNTGELFF
V: TRBV10-3; J: TRBJ1-4; CDR3: CAISEGTGPNEKLFF
V: TRBV6-6; J: TRBJ1-4; CDR3: CASSYVLGQGEKLFF
V: TRBV5-1; J: TRBJ2-7; CDR3: CASRRGLAGGLYEQYF
V: TRBV19; J: TRBJ1-3; CDR3: CASRFRTGNTIYF
V: TRBV11-1; J: TRBJ2-7; CDR3: CASSLTDILYEQYF
V: TRBV4-2; J: TRBJ1-1; CDR3: CASSQVGTGRTEAFF
V: TRBV4-1; J: TRBJ1-2; CDR3: CASSQPGIGGYTF
V: TRBV9; J: TRBJ2-3; CDR3: CASSVDYYLDTQYF
V: TRBV6-6; J: TRBJ1-5; CDR3: CASRPGTAFNQPQHF
V: TRBV6-5; J: TRBJ2-7; CDR3: CASRRGGLQYF
V: TRBV7-2; J: TRBJ1-2; CDR3: CASSLPRTYTNYGYTF
V: TRBV7-8; J: TRBJ1-1; CDR3: CASRLRIGNTEAFF
V: TRBV29-1; J: TRBJ1-2; CDR3: CSVPLGVSHDGYTF
V: TRBV27; J: TRBJ2-2; CDR3: CASTPRTGLNTGELFF
V: TRBV29-1; J: TRBJ1-2; CDR3: CSALGGGGGYTF
V: TRBV13; J: TRBJ2-2; CDR3: CASSHERPGAGELFF
V: TRBV7-9; J: TRBJ2-2; CDR3: CASSLGTNTGELFF
V: TRBV11-2; J: TRBJ2-7; CDR3: CASSRWAGNFYEQYF
V: TRBV11-3; J: TRBJ2-2; CDR3: CASSSQGATGELFF
V: TRBV9; J: TRBJ1-1; CDR3: CASSVRGGGNTEAFF
V: TRBV7-9; J: TRBJ1-3; CDR3: CASSLRGISGNTIYF
V: TRBV5-6; J: TRBJ1-4; CDR3: CASSLSYREATNEKLFF
V: TRBV4-2; J: TRBJ1-6; CDR3: CASSQETRGSYNSPLHF
V: TRBV18; J: TRBJ2-3; CDR3: CASSPGLAGYTDTQYF